This is a list of T cell receptor beta chains from one sample in a study of tumor-infiltrating lymphocytes in primary liver carcinoma. TCRdb fed the multiplex PCR reads into MiXCR, producing one record per CDR3 protein. The data hold a few hundred thousand distinct CDR3 sequences, with nearly 60% observed a single time. Sequenced: peripheral blood. These receptors were taken from a woman aged 25 to 39 with primary liver carcinoma and hepatitis B virus infection. Each CDR3 is given with its conserved first and last residue. D genes are given only for firm matches. Only some rows state a clone size, as once, few, many or a class for expanded clones.

J: TRBJ1-2
size: -
D: -
V: TRBV5-5
DNA: TGTGCCAGCAGCTTGGAGACTGCTCCTAACTATGGCTACACCTTC
CDR3: CASSLETAPNYGYTF

J: TRBJ2-1
size: many
D: -
V: TRBV4-3
DNA: TGCGCCAGCAGCCAAGAACCGGTCCAGGTAAATGAGCAGTTCTTC
CDR3: CASSQEPVQVNEQFF

J: TRBJ2-7
size: -
D: TRBD2
V: TRBV7-8
DNA: TGTGCCAGTAGCTTAGTAGCGCTAGCGGGAGTCCACGAGCAGTACTTC
CDR3: CASSLVALAGVHEQYF

J: TRBJ1-4
size: -
D: -
V: TRBV6-1
DNA: TGTGCCAGCAGATCAGGGGAACTGAATGAAAAACTGTTTTTT
CDR3: CASRSGELNEKLFF

J: TRBJ1-3
size: -
D: -
V: TRBV2
DNA: TGTGCCAGCAGTGTGATAGACTCTGGAAACACCATATATTTT
CDR3: CASSVIDSGNTIYF

J: TRBJ2-7
size: many
D: -
V: TRBV4-2
DNA: TGTGCCAGCAGCCAAGATCCGGCGGCGGGCAGCTACGAGCAGTACTTC
CDR3: CASSQDPAAGSYEQYF

J: TRBJ1-2
size: many
D: -
V: TRBV29-1
DNA: TGCAGCGTTCTCAAGGACACGACCTATGGCTACACCTTC
CDR3: CSVLKDTTYGYTF

J: TRBJ2-7
size: -
D: TRBD1
V: TRBV11-2
DNA: TGTGTCAGCAGACATGGCGTGACAGGGGTCGACGAGCAGTACTTC
CDR3: CVSRHGVTGVDEQYF

J: TRBJ2-1
size: few
D: TRBD2
V: TRBV12-3/TRBV12-4
DNA: TGTGCCAGCAGTTTCGGGAGGGCCATTAATGAGCAGTTCTTC
CDR3: CASSFGRAINEQFF

J: TRBJ1-2
size: -
D: -
V: TRBV28
DNA: TGTACCAGCGGACGGACGGGGAACTATGGCTACACCTTC
CDR3: CTSGRTGNYGYTF

J: TRBJ2-3
size: -
D: TRBD1
V: TRBV6-5
DNA: TGTGCCAGCAGTTACTATATTACCCGGGACAGGCCAGATACGCAGTATTTT
CDR3: CASSYYITRDRPDTQYF